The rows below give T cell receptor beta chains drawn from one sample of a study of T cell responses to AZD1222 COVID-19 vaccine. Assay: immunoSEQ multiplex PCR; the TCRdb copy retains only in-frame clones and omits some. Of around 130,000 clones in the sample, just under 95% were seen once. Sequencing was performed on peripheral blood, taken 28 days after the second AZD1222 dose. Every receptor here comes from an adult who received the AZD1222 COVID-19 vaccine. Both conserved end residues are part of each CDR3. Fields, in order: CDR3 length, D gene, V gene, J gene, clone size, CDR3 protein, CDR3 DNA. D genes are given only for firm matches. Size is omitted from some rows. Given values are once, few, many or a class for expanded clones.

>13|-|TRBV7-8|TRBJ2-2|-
CASSRANTGELFF
TGTGCCAGCAGCAGGGCGAACACCGGGGAGCTGTTTTTT
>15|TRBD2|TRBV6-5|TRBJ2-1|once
CASRDLASGRNEQFF
TGTGCCAGCAGGGATCTGGCTAGCGGCAGGAATGAGCAGTTCTTC
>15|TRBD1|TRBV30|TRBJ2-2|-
CAWSATGVGTGELFF
TGTGCCTGGAGTGCCACAGGGGTGGGCACCGGGGAGCTGTTTTTT
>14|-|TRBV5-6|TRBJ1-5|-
CASSLGGLNQPQHF
TGTGCCAGCAGCTTGGGTGGCCTTAATCAGCCCCAGCATTTT
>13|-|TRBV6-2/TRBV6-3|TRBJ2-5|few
CASSFGRGETQYF
TGTGCCAGCAGTTTCGGCCGGGGCGAGACCCAGTACTTC
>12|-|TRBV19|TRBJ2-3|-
CASSNLRDTQYF
TGTGCCAGTAGTAATCTGCGAGATACGCAGTATTTT
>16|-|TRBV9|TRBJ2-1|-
CASSVERFDSYNEQFF
TGTGCCAGCAGCGTAGAACGGTTTGATTCCTACAATGAGCAGTTCTTC
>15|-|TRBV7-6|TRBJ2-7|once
CASSLDEGVPYEQYF
TGTGCCAGCAGCTTAGACGAGGGGGTTCCATACGAGCAGTACTTC
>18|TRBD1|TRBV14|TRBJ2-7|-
CASSHTGTGGSRPYEQYF
TGTGCCAGCAGCCATACCGGGACAGGAGGCTCCCGTCCCTACGAGCAGTACTTC
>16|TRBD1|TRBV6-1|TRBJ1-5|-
CASSVLAGGINQPQHF
TGTGCCAGCAGTGTTCTGGCAGGGGGCATCAATCAGCCCCAGCATTTT
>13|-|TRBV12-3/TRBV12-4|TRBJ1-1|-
CANRPNRDTEAFF
TGTGCCAACAGACCCAACAGGGACACTGAAGCTTTCTTT
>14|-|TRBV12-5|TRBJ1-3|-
CASGLALSGNTIYF
TGTGCTAGTGGTTTGGCACTTTCGGGAAACACCATATATTTT
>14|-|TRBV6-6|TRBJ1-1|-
CASVDTAQNTEAFF
TGTGCCAGCGTGGACACTGCTCAGAACACTGAAGCTTTCTTT
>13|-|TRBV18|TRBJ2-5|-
CASSLQVQETQYF
TGTGCCAGCTCGCTCCAGGTCCAAGAGACCCAGTACTTC
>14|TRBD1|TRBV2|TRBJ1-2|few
CASSELNRGSGYTF
TGTGCCAGCAGTGAATTAAACAGGGGCAGTGGCTACACCTTC
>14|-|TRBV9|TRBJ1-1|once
CASSTNTGNTEAFF
TGTGCCAGCAGCACCAACACAGGGAACACTGAAGCTTTCTTT
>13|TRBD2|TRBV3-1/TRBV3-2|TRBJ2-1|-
CASSQTSWNEQFF
TGTGCCAGCAGCCAGACTAGCTGGAATGAGCAGTTCTTC
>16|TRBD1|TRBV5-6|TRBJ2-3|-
CASSLAGGQGRDTQYF
TGTGCCAGCAGCTTGGCCGGAGGACAGGGGAGGGATACGCAGTATTTT
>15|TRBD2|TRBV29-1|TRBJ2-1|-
CSVEALAGGQNEQFF
TGCAGCGTTGAAGCTTTGGCGGGGGGGCAAAATGAGCAGTTCTTC
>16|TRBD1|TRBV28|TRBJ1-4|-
CASSFQGAGYNEKLFF
TGTGCCAGCAGTTTTCAGGGGGCCGGATATAATGAAAAACTGTTTTTT
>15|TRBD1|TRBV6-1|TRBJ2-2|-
CASSESQGAPGELFF
TGTGCCAGCAGTGAATCACAGGGGGCCCCCGGGGAGCTGTTTTTT
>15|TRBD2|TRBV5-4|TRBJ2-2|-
CASSLVAGGTGELFF
TGTGCCAGCAGCTTGGTCGCGGGAGGGACCGGGGAGCTGTTTTTT
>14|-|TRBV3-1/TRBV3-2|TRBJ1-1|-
CASSQVGGATEAFF
TGTGCCAGCAGCCAAGTTGGGGGAGCGACTGAAGCTTTCTTT
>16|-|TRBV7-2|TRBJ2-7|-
CASSLEARGFAYEQYF
TGTGCCAGCAGCCTAGAGGCGCGAGGGTTTGCCTACGAGCAGTACTTC
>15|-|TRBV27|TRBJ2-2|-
CASRPQGANTGELFF
TGTGCCAGCAGGCCACAGGGAGCGAACACCGGGGAGCTGTTTTTT
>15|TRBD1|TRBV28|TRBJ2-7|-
CASSTHRGNPYEQYF
TGTGCCAGCAGTACTCACAGGGGAAACCCCTACGAGCAGTACTTC
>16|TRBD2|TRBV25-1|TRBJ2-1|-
CASSESSSGSYNEQFF
TGTGCCAGCAGTGAATCGTCTAGCGGGAGTTACAATGAGCAGTTCTTC
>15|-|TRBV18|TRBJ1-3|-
CASSQDTFSGNTIYF
TGTGCCAGCTCCCAAGACACCTTCTCTGGAAACACCATATATTTT
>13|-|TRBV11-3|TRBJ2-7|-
CASSLLPTTGQYF
TGTGCCAGCAGCTTGTTGCCTACTACGGGGCAGTACTTC
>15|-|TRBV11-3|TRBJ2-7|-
CASSLGGTYSYEQYF
TGTGCCAGCAGCTTAGGGGGGACGTACTCCTACGAGCAGTACTTC
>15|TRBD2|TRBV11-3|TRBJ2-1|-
CASSFTGLAGGRGFF
TGTGCCAGCAGCTTTACCGGACTAGCGGGGGGCCGAGGGTTCTTC
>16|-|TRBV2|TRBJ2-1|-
CASTRGVESSYNEQFF
TGTGCCAGCACCCGAGGGGTTGAGAGCTCCTACAATGAGCAGTTCTTC
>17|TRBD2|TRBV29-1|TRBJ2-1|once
CSVEGLAGGRSYNEQFF
TGCAGCGTTGAAGGACTAGCGGGAGGGCGTTCCTACAATGAGCAGTTCTTC
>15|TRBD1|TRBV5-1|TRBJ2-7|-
CASSLGTGISYEQYF
TGCGCCAGCAGCTTGGGGACAGGCATCTCCTACGAGCAGTACTTC
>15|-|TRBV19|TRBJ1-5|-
CASSIAGRANQPQHF
TGTGCCAGTAGTATAGCTGGCAGGGCCAATCAGCCCCAGCATTTT
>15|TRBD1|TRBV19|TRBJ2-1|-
CASSSGTGRYNEQFF
TGTGCCAGTAGTTCCGGGACAGGGAGATACAATGAGCAGTTCTTC
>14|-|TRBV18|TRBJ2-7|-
CASSPQGEGYEQYF
TGTGCCAGCTCACCACAGGGGGAGGGTTACGAGCAGTACTTC
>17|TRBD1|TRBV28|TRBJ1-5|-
CASSLLGQGGSNQPQHF
TGTGCCAGCAGTTTATTAGGACAGGGGGGAAGCAATCAGCCCCAGCATTTT
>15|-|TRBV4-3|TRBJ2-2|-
CASSQTGHPTGELFF
TGCGCCAGCAGCCAAACGGGACACCCCACCGGGGAGCTGTTTTTT
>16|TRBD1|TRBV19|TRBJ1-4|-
CASDAGTGEPNEKLFF
TGTGCCAGTGACGCCGGGACAGGGGAGCCTAATGAAAAACTGTTTTTT
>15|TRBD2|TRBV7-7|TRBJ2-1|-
CASSQGLAGMDEQFF
TGTGCCAGCAGCCAAGGACTAGCGGGTATGGATGAGCAGTTCTTC
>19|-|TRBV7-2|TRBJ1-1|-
CASSLGQVFITRMRAEAFF
TGTGCCAGCAGCTTAGGACAGGTCTTTATTACTCGGATGAGGGCTGAAGCTTTCTTT
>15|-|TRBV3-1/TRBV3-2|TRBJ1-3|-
CASSQRGNSGNTIYF
TGTGCCAGCAGCCAAAGGGGGAACTCTGGAAACACCATATATTTT
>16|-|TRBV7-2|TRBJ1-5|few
CASSLSSTYSNQPQHF
TGTGCCAGCAGCTTATCCTCAACGTATAGCAATCAGCCCCAGCATTTT
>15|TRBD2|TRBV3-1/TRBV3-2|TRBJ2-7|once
CASSARLAGGYEQYF
TGTGCCAGCAGCGCCCGACTAGCGGGGGGCTACGAGCAGTACTTC
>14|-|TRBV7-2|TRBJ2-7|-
CASSSRNPALAQYF
TGTGCCAGCAGCTCTCGAAACCCAGCTCTCGCGCAGTACTTC
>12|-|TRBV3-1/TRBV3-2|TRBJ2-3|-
CASSQEADTQYF
TGTGCCAGCAGCCAAGAGGCAGATACGCAGTATTTT
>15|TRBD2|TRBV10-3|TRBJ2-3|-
CAISDLGGASDTQYF
TGTGCCATCAGTGACCTGGGAGGGGCGTCAGATACGCAGTATTTT
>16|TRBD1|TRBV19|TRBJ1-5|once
CASSTGTVYSNQPQHF
TGTGCCAGTAGTACCGGGACAGTTTATAGCAATCAGCCCCAGCATTTT
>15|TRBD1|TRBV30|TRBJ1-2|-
CAWSSYRTGGYGYTF
TGTGCCTGGAGTTCCTATAGGACAGGGGGCTATGGCTACACCTTC